Following are 21 T cell receptor beta chains from one sample sequenced in a study of blood T cells in healthy people across ages. For the second PCR, which ran for about 7 to 11 cycles, a sample-barcoded 5' primer and a J-beta primer mix were used. TCRdb passed the 5' RACE reads through MiXCR, listing each CDR3 protein once. This sample yields hundreds of thousands of distinct CDR3 sequences, of which 58% are seen a single time; about 20% belongs to the top ten. What was sequenced was blood. The receptors come from a man aged 25-45 years in good health.

The chain couples TRBV5-1 to TRBJ1-2; D gene uncertain. V lost 0 bases to trimming and J lost 2 bases, with 8 bases between them. This CDR3 spans 14 amino acids. In germline, CDR1 is SGHRS, CDR2 YFSETQ. The DNA for the CDR3 is TGCGCCAGCAGCTTGGATGGGTTAAACTATGGCTACACCTTC. Protein sequence: CASSLDGLNYGYTF.

The CDR3 is CASSYEGGVFKTQYF. DNA for the CDR3: TGTGCCAGCAGTTACGAGGGGGGGGTCTTTAAGACCCAGTACTTC. This rearrangement joins TRBV6-6 to TRBJ2-5, with D possibly being TRBD2 (7 bases). Germline V CDR1 and CDR2: MNHNY, SVGAGI (reference sequence). The ends were cut back, 2 bases at V and 6 bases at J, with 16 bases in the middle. The CDR3 extends over 15 amino acids.

This chain connects TRBV20-1 to TRBJ2-3, with 7 bases aligning to TRBD2. Trimming removed 6 bases from V and 3 bases from J; junction bases left unmatched: 9. This CDR3 has 14 amino acids. Germline assignment: CDR1 DFQATT and CDR2 SNEGSKA (reference sequence). The CDR3 nucleotides read TGCAGTGCCCCATTGGGGGGGATTACAGATACGCAGTATTTT. Encoded protein: CSAPLGGITDTQYF.

The rearrangement uses TRBV28 and TRBJ2-7, with D hard to call. Germline CDR1 is MDHEN and CDR2 is SYDVKM. This CDR3 region has 13 residues. Trimming removed 4 bases from V and 4 bases from J, with 11 bases in between. CDR3 in DNA: TGTGCCAGCAGTTCCCGACCCGGGTACGAGCAGTACTTC. It is translated as CASSSRPGYEQYF.

This sequence joins TRBV4-1 and TRBJ2-4, with 9 positions matching TRBD1. V was clipped by 4 bases and J by 9 bases; unmatched bases: 10. The CDR3 has 15 amino acids. Germline values: CDR1 MGHRA, CDR2 YSYEKL. CDR3 amino acids: CASSPRDRAPSIQYF. CDR3 sequence (DNA): TGCGCCAGCAGCCCCAGGGACAGGGCCCCCAGCATTCAGTACTTC.

J is TRBJ2-5 and V is TRBV29-1, with D uncertain. Gene TRBJ2-4 matches the end of the DNA better, so the J call may be wrong. Germline assignment: CDR1 SQVTM and CDR2 ANQGSEA. The CDR3 has 12 amino acids. The CDR3 sequence: CSGGSSENIQYF. The DNA of the CDR3 is TGCAGCGGAGGTAGCAGTGAAAACATTCAGTACTTC.

The rearrangement joins TRBV4-3 to TRBJ2-7; 8 nucleotides align to TRBD1. CDR1 is LGHNA and CDR2 is YSLEER in the germline V gene. Trimming at V came to 1 base and at J to 2 bases, leaving 10 bases not matched to a gene. The CDR3 has 17 amino acids. The CDR3 coding sequence is TGCGCCAGCAGCCAAGTGTCCGGGACAGGCCTTACCTACGAGCAGTACTTC. Translation gives CASSQVSGTGLTYEQYF.

This chain connects TRBV6-5 to TRBJ2-2; TRBD2 matches at 9 bases. The V gene's germline CDR1 is MNHEY and CDR2 SVGAGI. The CDR3 covers 16 residues. V shed 8 bases and J 1 base; nucleotides not matched to a gene: 8. CDR3: CASRPTSGQNTGELFF. CDR3 in DNA: TGTGCCAGCCGGCCCACTAGCGGGCAGAACACCGGGGAGCTGTTTTTT.

The chain employs TRBV7-9 and TRBJ2-1; the match to TRBD1 covers 10 bases. The CDR3 is 16 amino acids. The germline V gene has CDR1 SEHNR and CDR2 FQNEAQ (reference sequence). The junction had 4 bases not matched to a gene; V was cut back by 5 bases and J by 0 bases. CDR3 bases: TGTGCCAGCAGCAAAGGGGACAGGGGCTCCTACAATGAGCAGTTCTTC. Translating it yields CASSKGDRGSYNEQFF.

This clonotype was counted a few times. The chain employs TRBV3-1 and TRBJ2-5, with 7 bases fitting TRBD1. V was pared by 4 bases and J by 0 bases, with 5 bases of the junction left unmatched. There are 15 residues in the CDR3. Germline V lookup: CDR1 LGHDT, CDR2 YNNKEL (reference sequence). Written as DNA, the CDR3 is TGTGCCAGCAGCCCGCGACAGGGCTACCAAGAGACCCAGTACTTC. This encodes CASSPRQGYQETQYF.

The chain carries TRBV20-1 and TRBJ2-3, with D tentatively TRBD1 (7 bases). Germline CDR1 reads DFQATT; CDR2 reads SNEGSKA (reference sequence). Trimming took 7 bases from V and 4 from J, leaving 15 bases between them. This CDR3 comprises 13 residues. CDR3 DNA: TGCAGTGTCCCGGAGGGGGCTGCAGATACGCAGTATTTT. Its protein is CSVPEGAADTQYF.

The chain carries TRBV12-5 and TRBJ2-1, with D uncertain. V was cut by 3 bases and J by 4 bases, with 10 bases left in between. The CDR3 has 14 residues. The germline V gene has CDR1 LGHNT and CDR2 FRNRAP. The CDR3 spells CASGFSTLYNEQFF. DNA for the CDR3: TGTGCTAGTGGTTTTTCGACCTTATACAATGAGCAGTTCTTC. Drawing the rest from reference TRBV12-5 and TRBJ2-1, the complete variable domain is DARVTQTPRHKVTEMGQEVTMRCQPILGHNTVFWYRQTMMQGLELLAYFRNRAPLDDSGMPKDRFSAEMPDATLATLKIQPSEPRDSAVYFCASGFSTLYNEQFFGPGTRLTVL.

The chain is built from TRBV10-2 and TRBJ1-5; D uncertain. The germline CDR1 and CDR2 sequences are WSHSY and SAAADI. V lost 7 bases to trimming and J lost 5 bases, with 12 bases between them. The CDR3 consists of 13 residues. The CDR3 DNA reads as TGCGCCAGCACCACGGGTGGGGATCAGCCCCAGCATTTT. It specifies CASTTGGDQPQHF.

The chain combines TRBV29-1 with TRBJ1-2, with TRBD1 as a possible D gene (6 bases). Germline CDR1 and CDR2: SQVTM and ANQGSEA. The CDR3 is 16 amino acids. Trimming removed 6 bases at V and 0 bases at J, with 20 bases between. The CDR3 coding sequence is TGCAGCGTGAACGATGAGGAAACAGGGCCTAACTATGGCTACACCTTC. Its protein product is CSVNDEETGPNYGYTF.

The chain links TRBV9 to TRBJ2-1; D is possibly TRBD2 (6 bases). Germline V gives CDR1 SGDLS, CDR2 YYNGEE. The CDR3 covers 14 residues. V was trimmed by 0 bases and J by 13 bases, leaving 17 bases between them. CDR3 DNA: TGTGCCAGCAGCGTAGGTGGGACTCTCAACCTCCAGTTCTTC. This codes for CASSVGGTLNLQFF.

V and J are TRBV3-1 and TRBJ2-7, with D maybe TRBD2 (5 bases). Germline-derived CDR1 and CDR2 are LGHDT and YNNKEL (reference sequence). The CDR3 consists of 11 residues. Trimming removed 1 base at V and 11 bases at J, with 9 bases between. This chain's CDR3 is CASSQGEREYF. CDR3 DNA sequence: TGTGCCAGCAGCCAAGGGGAGAGGGAGTACTTC.

This clonotype appeared once. V and J are TRBV9 and TRBJ2-1, with D possibly matching TRBD1 (6 bases). The germline V gene has CDR1 SGDLS and CDR2 YYNGEE. This CDR3 contains 14 residues. Trimming took 0 bases from V and 7 from J, leaving 11 bases between them. CDR3: CASSVGDRQNEQFF. The CDR3 nucleotides are TGTGCCAGCAGCGTAGGTGACAGGCAGAATGAGCAGTTCTTC.

V usage is TRBV12-3 or TRBV12-4 and J usage is TRBJ2-3; D remains ambiguous. Deletions cut 6 bases from V and 5 bases from J, with 9 bases between. The CDR3 has 12 amino acids. The CDR3 coding sequence is TGTGCCAGCAGAGAACAACTAGATACGCAGTATTTT. Encoded protein: CASREQLDTQYF.

This clonotype was picked up a small number of times. This rearrangement joins TRBV28 to TRBJ2-4; tentatively, D is TRBD2 (6 bases). V was shortened by 6 bases and J by 0 bases, with 9 bases between the two germline ends. Germline V gene lookup returns CDR1 MDHEN and CDR2 SYDVKM. This CDR3 comprises 14 residues. CDR3 sequence: CASREGLAKNIQYF. The DNA for the CDR3 is TGTGCCAGCAGGGAGGGACTAGCCAAAAACATTCAGTACTTC.

The rearrangement links TRBV30 to TRBJ2-7; unclear D gene. Trimming removed 3 bases at V and 3 bases at J, with 9 bases between. The CDR3 spans 12 residues. Germline values: CDR1 GTSNPN, CDR2 SVGIG (reference sequence). The CDR3, as DNA: TGTGCCTGGAGGTCCCTGGGCTACGAGCAGTACTTC. Translated, it gives CAWRSLGYEQYF.

There are a few counts of this clonotype. This chain uses TRBV7-6 with TRBJ2-7; TRBD2 agrees at 9 bases. Germline V gives CDR1 SGHVS, CDR2 FNYEAQ. Trimming took 3 bases from V and 5 from J; bases not matched to a gene: 8. The CDR3 length is 15 residues. DNA for the CDR3: TGTGCCAGCAGCTTTTTTAGCGGGAGTCCAGACGAGCAGTACTTC. Encoded protein: CASSFFSGSPDEQYF.